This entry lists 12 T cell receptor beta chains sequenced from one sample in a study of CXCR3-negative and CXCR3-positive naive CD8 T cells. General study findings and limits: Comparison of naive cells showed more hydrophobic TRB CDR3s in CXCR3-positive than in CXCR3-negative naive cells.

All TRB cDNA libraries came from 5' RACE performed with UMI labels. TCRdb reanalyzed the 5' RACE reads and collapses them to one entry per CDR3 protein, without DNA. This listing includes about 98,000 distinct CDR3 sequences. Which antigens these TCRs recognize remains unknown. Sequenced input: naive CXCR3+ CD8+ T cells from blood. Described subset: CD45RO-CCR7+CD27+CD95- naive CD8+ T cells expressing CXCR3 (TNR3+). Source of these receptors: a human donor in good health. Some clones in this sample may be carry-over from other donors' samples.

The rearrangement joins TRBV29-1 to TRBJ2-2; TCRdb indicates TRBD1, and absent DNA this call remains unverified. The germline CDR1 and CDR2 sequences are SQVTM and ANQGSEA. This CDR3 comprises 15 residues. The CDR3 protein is CSVEIVTGVGVELFF.

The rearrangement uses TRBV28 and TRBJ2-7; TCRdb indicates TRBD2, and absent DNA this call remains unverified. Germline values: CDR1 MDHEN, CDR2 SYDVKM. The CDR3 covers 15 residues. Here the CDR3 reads CASREETSGHYEQYF.

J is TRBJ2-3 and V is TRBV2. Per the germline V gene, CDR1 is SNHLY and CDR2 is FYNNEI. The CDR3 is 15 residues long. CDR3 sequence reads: CASSSTGLSTDTQYF.

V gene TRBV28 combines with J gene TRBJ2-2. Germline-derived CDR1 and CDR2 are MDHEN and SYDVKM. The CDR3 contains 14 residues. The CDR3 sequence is CASSAERNTGELFF.

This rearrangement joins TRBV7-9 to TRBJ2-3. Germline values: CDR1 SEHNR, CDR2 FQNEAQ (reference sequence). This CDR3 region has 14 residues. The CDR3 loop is CASSLGSSTDTQYF.

CDR3 amino acids: CASSQDGTYEQYF. The chain is built from TRBV7-3 and TRBJ2-7. The CDR3 length is 13 residues. Germline loops: CDR1 SGHTA, CDR2 FQGTGA.

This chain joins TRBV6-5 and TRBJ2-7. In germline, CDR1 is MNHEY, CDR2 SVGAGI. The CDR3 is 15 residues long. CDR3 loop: CASSYSIKGSYEQYF.

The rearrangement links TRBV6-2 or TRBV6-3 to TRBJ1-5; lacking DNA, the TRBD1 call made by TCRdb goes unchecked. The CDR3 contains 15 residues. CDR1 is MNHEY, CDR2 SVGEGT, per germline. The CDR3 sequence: CASTPRTDSNQPQHF.

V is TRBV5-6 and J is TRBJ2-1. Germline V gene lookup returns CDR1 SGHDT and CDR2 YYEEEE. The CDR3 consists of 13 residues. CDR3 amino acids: CASSWVGNNEQFF.

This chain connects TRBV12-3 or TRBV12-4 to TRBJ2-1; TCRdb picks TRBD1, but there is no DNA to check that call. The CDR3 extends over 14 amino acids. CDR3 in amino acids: CASRSDRVINEQFF.

The CDR3 loop is CASSRAGLYNEQFF. This rearrangement joins TRBV4-3 to TRBJ2-1; the TRBD1 assignment by TCRdb is unverifiable without DNA. Germline V gene sequence: CDR1 LGHNA, CDR2 YSLEER. This CDR3 has 14 amino acids.

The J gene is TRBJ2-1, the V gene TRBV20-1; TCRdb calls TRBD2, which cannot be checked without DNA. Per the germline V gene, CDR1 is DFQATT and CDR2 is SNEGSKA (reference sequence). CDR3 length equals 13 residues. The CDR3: CSANSGRGNEQFF.